This T cell receptor (beta chain) was documented in a study of T cell clones after liver transplantation. The protocol was immunoSEQ multiplex PCR, while the TCRdb copy is restricted to in-frame clones and leaves out a portion. The sample consists of some 3,000 clones, roughly 25% of them appearing once. Study-wide results and caveats: A significant post-transplant drop in circulating graft-donor-reactive CD4 TCRbeta sequences occurred in most of the 8 subjects.

Alloreactive TCRbeta sequences came from sequencing proliferating CFSE-low cells in the MLR. The CDR3 runs to 19 residues. Germline loops: CDR1 LNHDA, CDR2 SQIVND (reference sequence). V lost 3 bases and J lost 1; bases outside the gene matches: 13. This clone is medium-sized (0.01 to 0.1%) in the sample. Its matching antigen is unknown. The specimen was CD4+ T cells from PBMCs cultured with third-party cells. V usage is TRBV19 and J usage is TRBJ1-5; TRBD1 aligns across 9 bases. This TCR was sampled from a human patient who received a liver transplant. Part of the T cell pool may stem from the graft donor. CDR3 sequence reads: CASSMVQTGGVWSNQPQHF. The CDR3 region has the DNA TGTGCCAGTAGTATGGTTCAGACAGGGGGTGTTTGGAGCAATCAGCCCCAGCATTTT.